The 8 T cell receptor beta chains below all came from one sample that was sequenced in a study of cytomegalovirus exposure and HLA in healthy donors. A multiplex PCR was run with 60 Vbeta primers and 13 Jbeta primers. The method was immunoSEQ multiplex PCR; TCRdb's version includes in-frame clones alone and lacks a portion of them. Its table lists 100,000 to 150,000 clones. The sequenced sample was PBMCs. Every receptor here comes from a woman in her forties in good health and CMV-seronegative.

The CDR3 DNA is TGTGCCAGTAGTATGGGCCACTACGAGCAGTACTTC. It yields the protein CASSMGHYEQYF. The chain employs TRBV19 and TRBJ2-7; no firm D call. This CDR3 region has 12 residues. Deletions cut 3 bases from V and 3 bases from J, with 6 bases between. Germline CDR1 LNHDA, CDR2 SQIVND (reference sequence).

This rearrangement joins TRBV19 to TRBJ2-7; a weak D match, TRBD1 (6 bases). CDR1 LNHDA and CDR2 SQIVND come from the germline V gene (reference sequence). CDR3 length equals 15 residues. Trimming left V 5 bases short and J 2 bases short, with 16 bases between. CDR3 coding DNA: TGTGCCAGTAGTGGTGAGCACAGGGAAACCTACGAGCAGTACTTC. This gives the protein CASSGEHRETYEQYF.

V gene TRBV5-1 combines with J gene TRBJ2-1, with D tentatively TRBD2 (6 bases). This CDR3 is built from 15 residues. Germline V CDR1 and CDR2: SGHRS, YFSETQ. With 4 bases removed from V and 3 bases from J, the gap between germline ends came to 14 bases. This CDR3 reads CASSPVAGNYNEQFF. CDR3 coding DNA: TGCGCCAGCAGCCCCGTCGCGGGGAACTACAATGAGCAGTTCTTC.

The rearrangement links TRBV6-6 to TRBJ1-1; no firm D call. V lost 2 bases and J lost 0, with 7 bases in between. The CDR3 is made up of 14 amino acids. Looked up from germline, CDR1 is MNHNY and CDR2 is SVGAGI (reference sequence). The CDR3 spells CASSYESVNTEAFF. DNA for the CDR3: TGTGCCAGCAGTTACGAATCGGTGAACACTGAAGCTTTCTTT.

This chain connects TRBV18 to TRBJ2-1, with 9 bases aligning to TRBD1. V gave up 3 bases and J gave up 4 bases; unmatched junction bases: 4. Germline CDR1 reads KGHSH; CDR2 reads LQKENI. The CDR3 is 15 amino acids. In nucleotides, the CDR3 is TGTGCCAGCTCACCGAACAGGGGGCCGTACAATGAGCAGTTCTTC. Translation: CASSPNRGPYNEQFF.

This rearrangement joins TRBV19 to TRBJ1-2; 8 bases line up with TRBD1. The CDR3 has 15 amino acids. CDR1 and CDR2 (germline): LNHDA, SQIVND (reference sequence). J was trimmed by 3 bases and V by 7 bases; bases with no gene match: 10. CDR3 region: CASTEGDRFDYGYTF. The DNA of the CDR3 is TGTGCCAGTACCGAGGGGGACAGGTTCGACTATGGCTACACCTTC. The full variable domain, rest sourced from reference TRBV19 and TRBJ1-2, is DGGITQSPKYLFRKEGQNVTLSCEQNLNHDAMYWYRQDPGQGLRLIYYSQIVNDFQKGDIAEGYSVSREKKESFPLTVTSAQKNPTAFYLCASTEGDRFDYGYTFGSGTRLTVV.

The V gene is TRBV7-2, the J gene TRBJ2-7, with TRBD2 matching 7 bases. J lost 3 bases, V lost 4 bases, and 12 bases had no gene match. This CDR3 is built from 16 residues. Germline V gene data show CDR1 as SGHTA and CDR2 as FQGNSA. CDR3 sequence: CASSSVSGLAVYEQYV. The CDR3 nucleotides read TGTGCCAGCAGCTCAGTTTCAGGGCTAGCGGTCTACGAGCAGTACGTC.

The chain couples TRBV11-2 to TRBJ1-5; the D is unclear. The CDR3 length is 14 residues. Trimming stripped 1 base from V and 4 bases from J, with 8 bases between. CDR1 is SGHAT and CDR2 is FQNNGV in the germline V gene. CDR3 in DNA: TGTGCCAGCAGCTTAGTTGCGGGAAATCAGCCCCAGCATTTT. Translating it yields CASSLVAGNQPQHF.